Shown below are 20 T cell receptor beta chains from a single sample sequenced in a study of T cells in narcolepsy. The assay was immunoSEQ multiplex PCR, and TCRdb's table has in-frame clones only and misses some. The sample has some 30,000 clones, roughly 73% seen once; the top ten hold over 0.95%. Sequenced: CD45RA- memory CD4+ T cells from PBMCs. The receptors originated from a human donor with narcolepsy.

This clone was detected only a few times. The V and J genes are TRBV7-9 and TRBJ2-1; 12 nucleotides match TRBD2. Trimming removed 5 bases from V and 7 bases from J; junction bases left unmatched: 9. CDR3 length: 16 amino acids. Germline-derived CDR1 and CDR2 are SEHNR and FQNEAQ (reference sequence). This CDR3 is CASSPSGLAGGNEQFF. For the CDR3, the DNA is TGTGCCAGCAGCCCCTCGGGACTAGCGGGTGGGAATGAGCAGTTCTTC. The full variable domain, with the rest looked up from reference TRBV7-9 and TRBJ2-1, is DTGVSQNPRHKITKRGQNVTFRCDPISEHNRLYWYRQTLGQGPEFLTYFQNEAQLEKSRLLSDRFSAERPKGSFSTLEIQRTEQGDSAMYLCASSPSGLAGGNEQFFGPGTRLTVL.

This clone is classed as medium-sized. V and J are TRBV19 and TRBJ1-3; no clear D gene. V lost 3 bases to trimming and J lost 5 bases, with 5 bases between them. CDR3 length: 12 amino acids. Germline V gene lookup returns CDR1 LNHDA and CDR2 SQIVND (reference sequence). The CDR3 DNA reads TGTGCCAGTAGTATCGGCAGAAACACCATATATTTT. Protein: CASSIGRNTIYF.

The CDR3 here is CASSSDRGRNTEAFF. CDR3 DNA: TGTGCCAGCTCATCGGACAGGGGCAGGAACACTGAAGCTTTCTTT. The chain couples TRBV18 to TRBJ1-1; 9 bases line up with TRBD1. V shed 5 bases and J 1 base; nucleotides not matched to a gene: 5. The germline CDR1 and CDR2 sequences are KGHSH and LQKENI. This CDR3 has 15 residues.

The chain joins TRBV5-1 to TRBJ2-3; 9 bases map to TRBD2. The V and J ends lost 0 bases and 2 bases, in that order; junction bases with no gene match: 4. The CDR3 runs 16 residues. Germline CDR1 SGHRS, CDR2 YFSETQ. CDR3 loop: CASSLVRGGATDTQYF. CDR3 bases: TGCGCCAGCAGCTTGGTGCGCGGGGGGGCCACAGATACGCAGTATTTT.

The chain uses TRBV6-5 and TRBJ1-6; tentatively, D is TRBD1 (5 bases). Germline assignment: CDR1 MNHEY and CDR2 SVGAGI. The length of the CDR3 is 14 residues. V was pared by 8 bases and J by 5 bases, with 13 bases between. Here the CDR3 reads CASRKGAHNSPLHF. CDR3 sequence (DNA): TGTGCCAGCCGAAAAGGGGCCCATAATTCACCCCTCCACTTT.

The chain couples TRBV6-1 to TRBJ2-2; 7 nucleotides match TRBD1. Germline assignment: CDR1 MNHNS and CDR2 SASEGT. The CDR3 extends over 16 amino acids. J was trimmed by 4 bases and V by 2 bases; bases with no gene match: 7. The CDR3 protein is CASSELIAGGTGELFF. The CDR3, as DNA: TGTGCCAGCAGTGAACTTATCGCAGGGGGCACCGGGGAGCTGTTTTTT.

The genes are TRBV11-2 and TRBJ1-2, with D hard to call. The germline gives CDR1 SGHAT, CDR2 FQNNGV. This CDR3 spans 11 amino acids. The V end lost 1 base, the J end lost 8 bases, and 5 bases lay between the germline ends. CDR3 region: CASSLGEGYTF. The CDR3 coding sequence is TGTGCCAGCAGCTTAGGAGAGGGCTACACCTTC.

This rearrangement joins TRBV11-3 to TRBJ1-1; D gene unclear. The V end lost 1 base, the J end lost 1 base, and 7 bases lay between the germline ends. Looked up from germline, CDR1 is SGHNT and CDR2 is YENEEA. The CDR3 consists of 14 residues. In DNA form, the CDR3 reads TGTGCCAGCAGCTTAGGTGAACCGAACACTGAAGCTTTCTTT. Amino acid sequence: CASSLGEPNTEAFF.

This sequence joins TRBV18 and TRBJ2-1, with 8 bases lining up with TRBD2. The CDR3 contains 16 residues. The germline V gene has CDR1 KGHSH and CDR2 LQKENI. Trimming at V came to 3 bases and at J to 4 bases, leaving 8 bases not matched to a gene. This CDR3 is CASSPSAAGGYNEQFF. CDR3 bases: TGTGCCAGCTCACCCTCGGCGGCGGGAGGTTACAATGAGCAGTTCTTC.

V usage is TRBV13 and J usage is TRBJ1-1; no reliable D call. CDR1 is PRHDT and CDR2 is FYEKMQ in the germline V gene (reference sequence). This CDR3 contains 13 residues. The V end was cut by 6 bases, the J end by 4 bases, with 12 bases between. The DNA of the CDR3 is TGTGCCAGCAGTCTTTCAGGTCCCACTGAAGCTTTCTTT. It is translated as CASSLSGPTEAFF.

This clone was seen only a few times. Here the CDR3 DNA reads TGTGCCAGCAGCCGGGACTGGGGTCCCGGGGAGCTGTTTTTT. Residues: CASSRDWGPGELFF. This chain connects TRBV2 to TRBJ2-2; TRBD2 is a possible D gene (6 bases). This CDR3 is 14 amino acids long. Trimming took off 6 bases at V and 6 bases at J, with 14 bases between the two ends. Germline CDR1 and CDR2: SNHLY and FYNNEI.

In the case of this clone: Germline and junction disagree at one end, which may indicate a read error. CDR3 nucleotides: TGTGCCAGCAGCAGAATCGGGACAGGGCGAAATTTT. This gives the protein CASSRIGTGRNF. J is TRBJ1-3 and V is TRBV2; the match to TRBD1 covers 9 bases. The germline V gene encodes CDR1 SNHLY and CDR2 FYNNEI. CDR3 size: 12 residues.

The V and J genes are TRBV5-4 and TRBJ2-5, with D perhaps given as TRBD1 or TRBD2 (5 bases each). CDR3 length: 13 amino acids. The V gene lost 4 bases and the J gene lost 5 bases, with 12 bases spanning the gap. Germline CDR1 SGHNT, CDR2 YYREEE (reference sequence). In nucleotides, the CDR3 is TGTGCCAGCAGCCGGGACCTTCCGGAGACCCAGTACTTC. Amino acid sequence: CASSRDLPETQYF.

The CDR3 DNA reads as TGTGCCAGCAGCACTGGACTAGCGGGAGGGGACGAGCAGTACTTC. Its translation is CASSTGLAGGDEQYF. The chain uses TRBV7-6 and TRBJ2-7, with 15 bases aligning to TRBD2. Germline loops: CDR1 SGHVS, CDR2 FNYEAQ. V trimming: 5 bases; J trimming: 5 bases; junction bases outside the gene matches: 4. The CDR3 spans 15 residues.

This clone has a single count. This chain links TRBV6-5 with TRBJ1-2, with a tentative D call TRBD1 (6 bases). The germline V gene has CDR1 MNHEY and CDR2 SVGAGI. The CDR3 sequence is 11 residues long. The V end lost 5 bases, the J end lost 8 bases, and 9 bases lay between the germline ends. CDR3: CASSTGSGYTF. CDR3 sequence (DNA): TGTGCCAGCAGTACAGGGTCCGGCTACACCTTC.

The chain is built from TRBV5-1 and TRBJ2-1; TRBD2 agrees at 13 bases. Germline V gene data show CDR1 as SGHRS and CDR2 as YFSETQ. Trimming cost V 1 base and J 15 bases; bases outside gene matches: 10. CDR3 length equals 15 residues. The CDR3 protein is CASSLTSGGAKVWFF. The CDR3 region has the DNA TGCGCCAGCAGCTTGACTAGCGGGGGGGCTAAGGTCTGGTTCTTC.

The chain carries TRBV4-1 and TRBJ2-3, with TRBD2 as a possible D gene (5 bases). Looked up from germline, CDR1 is MGHRA and CDR2 is YSYEKL. The V and J ends lost 5 bases and 2 bases respectively, with 14 bases between them. The CDR3 extends over 15 amino acids. This CDR3 is CASSALGIFTDTQYF. As DNA, the CDR3 is TGCGCCAGCAGCGCGCTCGGGATTTTCACAGATACGCAGTATTTT.

The V gene is TRBV30, the J gene TRBJ1-5; D not certain. V lost 3 bases and J lost 0, with 6 bases in between. CDR1 is GTSNPN and CDR2 is SVGIG in the germline V gene (reference sequence). CDR3 length equals 13 residues. Here the CDR3 reads CAWSGDSNQPQHF. The CDR3 DNA sequence: TGTGCCTGGAGCGGCGATAGCAATCAGCCCCAGCATTTT.

J is TRBJ2-5 and V is TRBV25-1; D uncertain. Germline CDR1 reads MGHDK; CDR2 reads SYGVNS. The CDR3 is 14 amino acids. V gave up 3 bases and J gave up 2 bases, with 10 bases separating them. For the CDR3, the DNA is TGTGCCAGCAGTGAGGTTCGGCAGCAAGAGACCCAGTACTTC. It translates to CASSEVRQQETQYF.

V is TRBV10-3 and J is TRBJ2-7; 10 bases map to TRBD1. The CDR3 is 14 amino acids. Germline CDR1 is ENHRY and CDR2 is SYGVKD. V gave up 4 bases and J gave up 5 bases; unmatched junction bases: 5. The CDR3 spells CAISGRDRGHEQYF. The CDR3, as DNA: TGTGCCATCAGTGGCCGGGACAGGGGCCACGAGCAGTACTTC.